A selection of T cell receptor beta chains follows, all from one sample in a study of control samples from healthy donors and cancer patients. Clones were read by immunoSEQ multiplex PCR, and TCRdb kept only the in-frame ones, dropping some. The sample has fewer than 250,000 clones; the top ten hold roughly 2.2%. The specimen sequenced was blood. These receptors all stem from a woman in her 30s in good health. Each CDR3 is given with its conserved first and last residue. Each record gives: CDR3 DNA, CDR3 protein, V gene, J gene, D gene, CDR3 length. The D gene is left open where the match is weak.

DNA: TGCGCCAGCAGCCAAGAAATGCGGGGGGCCCCCCTCAATGAGCAGTTCTTC
CDR3: CASSQEMRGAPLNEQFF
V: TRBV4-3
J: TRBJ2-1
D: TRBD2
length: 17

DNA: TGTGCCAGCAGCTCCTCAATGAACACTGAAGCTTTCTTT
CDR3: CASSSSMNTEAFF
V: TRBV5-4
J: TRBJ1-1
D: .
length: 13

DNA: TGTGCCAGCAGCCAGAGGGACAGGTGGAACACCGGGGAGCTGTTTTTT
CDR3: CASSQRDRWNTGELFF
V: TRBV7-9
J: TRBJ2-2
D: TRBD1
length: 16

DNA: TGTGCCAGCAGCTTGGCCTTAGGGGGAAGCACTGAAGCTTTCTTT
CDR3: CASSLALGGSTEAFF
V: TRBV5-4
J: TRBJ1-1
D: .
length: 15

DNA: TGTGCCACCAGTGATCAGAATCTTGACAGGCAGTACTTC
CDR3: CATSDQNLDRQYF
V: TRBV24-1
J: TRBJ2-7
D: .
length: 13

DNA: TGTGCCAGCAGTTCTGATCCTCAGGGGGCTGGTGAAAAACTGTTTTTT
CDR3: CASSSDPQGAGEKLFF
V: TRBV6-5
J: TRBJ1-4
D: TRBD1
length: 16

DNA: TGTGCCAGCAGCCAGGGTGGTGAAGCTTTCTTT
CDR3: CASSQGGEAFF
V: TRBV12-3/TRBV12-4
J: TRBJ1-1
D: .
length: 11

DNA: TGCGCCAGCAGCCTCTATACCCTGCGGACTAGCGGGACCTACCGCACAGATACGCAGTATTTT
CDR3: CASSLYTLRTSGTYRTDTQYF
V: TRBV4-1
J: TRBJ2-3
D: TRBD2
length: 21

DNA: TGTGCCAGCAGTGAAAGTGGGGATTCGACCCCCCTCCACTTT
CDR3: CASSESGDSTPLHF
V: TRBV6-1
J: TRBJ1-6
D: .
length: 14

DNA: TGTGCCAGCAGCTTCCATAGCAATCAGCCCCAGCATTTT
CDR3: CASSFHSNQPQHF
V: TRBV7-8
J: TRBJ1-5
D: .
length: 13

DNA: TGTGCCAGCAGGGCGGGGGGGCTGACAGATACGCAGTATTTT
CDR3: CASRAGGLTDTQYF
V: TRBV7-9
J: TRBJ2-3
D: TRBD2
length: 14

DNA: TGTGCCAGCAGCTTAGTTACCCCAGTCGGCTCCTACAATGAGCAGTTCTTC
CDR3: CASSLVTPVGSYNEQFF
V: TRBV7-2
J: TRBJ2-1
D: .
length: 17

DNA: TGTGCCAGCAGCGTATTCAGGGTCGAGTCCCCTAAGCAGTTCTTC
CDR3: CASSVFRVESPKQFF
V: TRBV9
J: TRBJ2-1
D: .
length: 15

DNA: TGCAGCGTTCGGGACAGGGAAGACTATGGCTACACCTTC
CDR3: CSVRDREDYGYTF
V: TRBV29-1
J: TRBJ1-2
D: TRBD1
length: 13

DNA: TGTGCCAGCAGCCCCCGACAGGGAAGGGACACTGAAGCTTTCTTT
CDR3: CASSPRQGRDTEAFF
V: TRBV14
J: TRBJ1-1
D: TRBD1
length: 15

DNA: TGTGCCAGTAGTATAAGGAGCGTTAGCGGGGGGGCTAATACGCAGTATTTT
CDR3: CASSIRSVSGGANTQYF
V: TRBV19
J: TRBJ2-3
D: TRBD2
length: 17

DNA: TGTGCCAGCAGTGAACTTGACAGGAAGGCTTTCTTT
CDR3: CASSELDRKAFF
V: TRBV6-1
J: TRBJ1-1
D: .
length: 12

DNA: TGTGCCACTTCCGGACAGGGTAGCTATGGCTACACCTTC
CDR3: CATSGQGSYGYTF
V: TRBV24-1
J: TRBJ1-2
D: TRBD1
length: 13

DNA: TGTGCCAGCAGCTTGTGGACACTAAATGAAAAACTGTTTTTT
CDR3: CASSLWTLNEKLFF
V: TRBV7-8
J: TRBJ1-4
D: .
length: 14

DNA: TGTGCCAGCACCAACAGTGTCCCCTACGAGCAGTACTTC
CDR3: CASTNSVPYEQYF
V: TRBV6-5
J: TRBJ2-7
D: .
length: 13

DNA: TGTGCCATCAATGATCCCACCGGGCCGGCGGGAGGAGCTTTCTTT
CDR3: CAINDPTGPAGGAFF
V: TRBV10-3
J: TRBJ1-1
D: .
length: 15

DNA: TGTGCCAGCAGTTTTCAGCGGGGGACCTCACAAGAGACCCAGTACTTC
CDR3: CASSFQRGTSQETQYF
V: TRBV28
J: TRBJ2-5
D: TRBD2
length: 16

DNA: TGTGCCAGCAGGCCCACGGGGGGAAACGGCTACACCTTC
CDR3: CASRPTGGNGYTF
V: TRBV6-5
J: TRBJ1-2
D: .
length: 13

DNA: TGTGCCAGCAGCAGTGGGACTGCAACTAATGAAAAACTGTTTTTT
CDR3: CASSSGTATNEKLFF
V: TRBV7-8
J: TRBJ1-4
D: .
length: 15

DNA: TGTGCCAGCAGTGACCTAGCTGGGGGTTACAATGAGCAGTTCTTC
CDR3: CASSDLAGGYNEQFF
V: TRBV27
J: TRBJ2-1
D: .
length: 15

DNA: TGTGCCAGCAGCCCAAGAGTCGCTAATGAAAAACTGTTTTTT
CDR3: CASSPRVANEKLFF
V: TRBV7-9
J: TRBJ1-4
D: .
length: 14

DNA: TGTGCCAGCAAACAGGGGGTATATGGCTACACCTTC
CDR3: CASKQGVYGYTF
V: TRBV28
J: TRBJ1-2
D: TRBD1
length: 12

DNA: TGTGCCAGCAGCCGACAGGGTGGCAATCAGCCCCAGCATTTT
CDR3: CASSRQGGNQPQHF
V: TRBV3-1/TRBV3-2
J: TRBJ1-5
D: TRBD1
length: 14

DNA: TGTGCCAGCAGCTTGACTAGCGCCTCCTACGAGCAGTACTTC
CDR3: CASSLTSASYEQYF
V: TRBV7-2
J: TRBJ2-7
D: TRBD2
length: 14